This T cell receptor beta chain was captured in a study of STAT5B mutations in CD4+ large granular lymphocyte leukemia (dated by TCRdb to 2021 to 2024). With regard to the full study: Among healthy controls, the CDR3 'QG' motif was associated with a particular HLA allele. The study compared the TCRbeta repertoires of patients with CD4+ T-cell large granular lymphocyte leukemia against those of healthy blood donors. Flow cytometry on FACSCanto II or FACSVerse confirmed that purified fractions exceeded 95% purity among lymphocytes. On the study overall, not on this receptor specifically: Compared with healthy CD4+ repertoires, CD4-sorted patient repertoires appeared more clonal, and this difference remained even after the putative leukemic clones were removed. Each patient's main leukemic clonotypes were private, but roughly 25% of these clonotypes showed up at low frequency in the non-leukemic repertoires of other patients. The data were not HLA-matched, and the higher clonality in CD4+ T-LGLL than in CD8+ T-LGLL could be due to the relatively small sample size.

Buffy coats from 35 to 45 blood donors, supplied by the Finnish Red Cross blood service, were used as healthy controls. All TCR-sequenced material derived from peripheral blood: patient blood samples and healthy donor buffy coats. Peripheral blood mononuclear cells were isolated by Ficoll-Hypaque gradient centrifugation. CD4+ cells were magnetically purified from the buffy coats of healthy controls. The Gentra Puregene Cell and Tissue kit was used to extract genomic DNA, and a Qubit 2.0 fluorometer was used to measure the amount of genomic DNA. Concerning this clone itself: No cognate antigen has been identified for it. Base quality data are lacking; no much larger clone is found one base away.

TCRbeta rearrangements were sequenced from genomic DNA using the immunoSEQ assay at survey resolution. The paper's processing steps were these. In the TCR sequencing data, the lowest productive clonotype frequency that could be detected was 2.59 x 10-5. Analyses included only productive TCRbeta rearrangements, meaning complete and in-frame sequences. Sample clonality was computed as Simpson clonality in the immunoSEQ Analyzer version 3.0. Clones were binned by frequency as very rare, small, medium, large (1-20%) or hyperexpanded (>20%). Generation probabilities were estimated with OLGA 1.2.3, V-gene circos plots were generated with VDJtools, specificities were searched for in VDJdb, and CDR3 motifs were identified with GLIPH. Held by TCRdb, this immuneACCESS table contains in-frame sequences only and omits some clones. Under half of the omission traces to an unresolved V gene where checked; the cause of the rest is unknown. The V and J calls and clone size come from that table; D and trimming were worked out from the DNA. This sample comprises under 35,000 clones, 65% to 70% of them detected only once. The ten largest clonotypes hold roughly 2% of the sample.

The clonotype was recovered from a human donor in good health. Sequenced material: CD4+ T cells from blood buffy coats.

The CDR3 in this case is CASSPTVANVLTF. The sequenced DNA is TGTGCCAGCAGCCCCACCGTGGCCAACGTCCTGACTTTC. The V and J genes are TRBV14 and TRBJ2-6; the D segment cannot be called with confidence. From its cysteine to its phenylalanine, the CDR3 spans 13 amino acids. Left in the record is the CDR3 DNA by itself, 39 bases read in frame from the first base. Trimming removed 4 bases from V and 6 bases from J, leaving 7 bases between the germline ends. Sequences SGHDN (CDR1) and FVKESK (CDR2) are obtained from the germline V gene.